The clone carrying this TCR beta chain was found a few times. Followed over time, Seattle patients had been enrolled while infection was active. This sample is drawn from a study of blood T cell repertoires in COVID-19. Deletions cut 4 bases from V and 5 bases from J, with 17 bases between. The CDR3 runs 16 residues. Germline V CDR1 and CDR2: MGHRA, YSYEKL. In the original processing: The authors estimated nucleated cell counts from reference gene primer amplification. The assay was immunoSEQ multiplex PCR, and TCRdb's table has in-frame clones only and misses some. The V and J calls and the clone size are those of that table, but D and trimming were determined from the DNA. The sample has approximately 200,000 clones, 94% seen once.

The sequence came from a man between 25 and 39 years old with COVID-19, enrolled during active disease. V usage is TRBV4-1 and J usage is TRBJ1-4, with D possibly being TRBD1 (6 bases). The material sequenced was peripheral blood. CDR3 DNA sequence: TGCGCCAGCAGCCCGGGCCTACAGGGTACGAATGAAAAACTGTTTTTT. This codes for CASSPGLQGTNEKLFF.